Listed below are T cell receptor beta chains from one sample, sequenced in a study of blood T cell dynamics during melanoma immunotherapy. The assay was immunoSEQ multiplex PCR, and TCRdb's table has in-frame clones only and misses some. The sample includes around 13,000 clones, roughly 89% of them seen just once. Specimen: effector memory CD8+ T cells from blood, collected from a patient treated with checkpoint blockade. The receptors here all came from a human donor with melanoma. CDR3s include the opening cysteine and the closing phenylalanine or tryptophan. A D gene is named only where the DNA matches it firmly. Part of the rows lack a size; the others show once, few, many or a class for expanded clones.

v_call,d_call,clone_size,j_call,cdr3_nt,cdr3_aa
TRBV6-1,.,.,TRBJ1-1,TGTGCCAGCAGTGAAGCGGACAGCAACCCTGAAGCTTTCTTT,CASSEADSNPEAFF
TRBV5-1,TRBD2,.,TRBJ2-7,TGCGCCAGCAGCTTGGATCTAGCGGGAGCGTCCTACGAGCAGTACTTC,CASSLDLAGASYEQYF
TRBV6-1,.,.,TRBJ1-2,TGTGCCAGCAGTGAGACAGAGATCTATGGCTACACCTTC,CASSETEIYGYTF
TRBV7-8,TRBD1,.,TRBJ1-1,TGTGCCAGCAGCTTACCGGCAGGGGGTTTCATGAACACTGAAGCTTTCTTT,CASSLPAGGFMNTEAFF
TRBV28,.,.,TRBJ1-3,TGTGCCAGCAGAACACTGGCCTCCGATGCAGGAAACACCATATATTTT,CASRTLASDAGNTIYF
TRBV19,.,few,TRBJ1-5,TGTGCCAGTAGTGCAACAGGGATGGGCAATCAGCCCCAGCATTTT,CASSATGMGNQPQHF
TRBV19,.,once,TRBJ1-1,TGTGCCAGTAGTATAGGGCTTATGAACACTGAAGCTTTCTTT,CASSIGLMNTEAFF
TRBV16,.,.,TRBJ1-1,TGTGCCAGCAGCCAATTGGCGGTGGGGAACACTGAAGCTTTCTTT,CASSQLAVGNTEAFF
TRBV2,.,.,TRBJ1-5,TGTGCCAGCAGTGAAAGGATCGGGGTAAATCAGCCCCAGCATTTT,CASSERIGVNQPQHF
TRBV4-3,TRBD1,once,TRBJ2-7,TGCGCCAGCAGCCAAGAGATGACAGGGTATGACGAGCAGTACTTC,CASSQEMTGYDEQYF
TRBV5-1,.,.,TRBJ2-5,TGCGCCAGCAGCTTAGTTGGAGACCAAGAGACCCAGTACTTC,CASSLVGDQETQYF
TRBV6-1,.,.,TRBJ1-2,TGTGCCAGCAGGGGGGACAACCTATACTATGGCTACACCTTC,CASRGDNLYYGYTF
TRBV10-3,.,.,TRBJ1-1,TGTGCCATCAGTGAGACCCAGGGTAATGAAGCTTTCTTT,CAISETQGNEAFF
TRBV27,.,.,TRBJ1-1,TGTGCCAGCAGTTTACAGGGGCCTAGCCCTGAAGCTTTCTTT,CASSLQGPSPEAFF
TRBV27,.,few,TRBJ2-7,TGTGCCAGCAGTTTCGGCTACGAGCAGTACTTC,CASSFGYEQYF
TRBV19,.,.,TRBJ2-2,TGTGCCAGTAGTATAGAGGGGCATGGGAACACCGGGGAGCTGTTTTTT,CASSIEGHGNTGELFF
TRBV28,TRBD1,.,TRBJ2-7,TGTGCCAGCAGTCCTCCGGGACAGGGAGTATACGAGCAGTACTTC,CASSPPGQGVYEQYF
TRBV27,.,.,TRBJ2-5,TGTGCCAGCAGTTTATACGTCCAAGAGACCCAGTACTTC,CASSLYVQETQYF
TRBV7-9,TRBD2,.,TRBJ2-5,TGTGCCAGCAGACCGACTAGCGGGGAGACCCAGTACTTC,CASRPTSGETQYF
TRBV4-2,.,.,TRBJ1-2,TGTGCCAGCAGCCAAGAAAATGGCGGGGGCGGTGGCTACACCTTC,CASSQENGGGGGYTF
TRBV15,.,once,TRBJ2-3,TGTGCCACCAGCAGAGATCTCGGTAGCACAGATACGCAGTATTTT,CATSRDLGSTDTQYF
TRBV7-6,TRBD2,.,TRBJ2-3,TGTGCCAGCAGCCTCCGGGCCCAGCGGGAGGGTGCAGATACGCAGTATTTT,CASSLRAQREGADTQYF
TRBV29-1,TRBD2,.,TRBJ2-2,TGCAGCGTTGGGAGCGGGAGTTTACCCGGGGAGCTGTTTTTT,CSVGSGSLPGELFF
TRBV2,.,few,TRBJ1-5,TGTGCCAGCACAGGGTCCCGCACCGGGTTGGATCAGCCCCAGCATTTT,CASTGSRTGLDQPQHF
TRBV5-4,TRBD2,.,TRBJ2-3,TGTGCCAGCAGCTTTGGGTCTAGCGGGACATCGGATACGCAGTATTTT,CASSFGSSGTSDTQYF
TRBV19,.,.,TRBJ1-1,TGTGCCAGTAGTGCAGGGATTAACACTGAAGCTTTCTTT,CASSAGINTEAFF
TRBV4-1,TRBD1,.,TRBJ2-7,TGCGCCAGCAGCGGAGACTCGGGACAGGGGGTGTCCTACGAGCAGTACTTC,CASSGDSGQGVSYEQYF
TRBV9,.,.,TRBJ2-5,TGTGCCAGCAGCGAGACCCCATCTGAGACCCAGTACTTC,CASSETPSETQYF
TRBV28,.,few,TRBJ2-7,TGTGCCAGCAGCGGCAGGGTAGCGAGGGGCGAGCAGTACTTC,CASSGRVARGEQYF
TRBV19,TRBD2,.,TRBJ2-1,TGTGCCAGTAGTATCACTAGCGGGATATTGAATGAGCAGTTCTTC,CASSITSGILNEQFF
TRBV25-1,TRBD1,.,TRBJ2-5,TGTGCCAGCAGTGACCTTTCGGACAGGACCCAAGAGACCCAGTACTTC,CASSDLSDRTQETQYF